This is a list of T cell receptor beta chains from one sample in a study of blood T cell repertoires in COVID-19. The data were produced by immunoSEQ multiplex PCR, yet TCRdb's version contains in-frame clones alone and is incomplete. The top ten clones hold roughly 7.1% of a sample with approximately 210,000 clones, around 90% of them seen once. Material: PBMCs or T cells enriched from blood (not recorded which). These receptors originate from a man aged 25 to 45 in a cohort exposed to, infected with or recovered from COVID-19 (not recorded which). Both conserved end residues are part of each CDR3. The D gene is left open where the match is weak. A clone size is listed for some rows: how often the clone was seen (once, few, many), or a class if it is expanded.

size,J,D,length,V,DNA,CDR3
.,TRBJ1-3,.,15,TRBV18,TGTGCCAGCTCACCGGGCGCAGGGCTCGGAAACACCATATATTTT,CASSPGAGLGNTIYF
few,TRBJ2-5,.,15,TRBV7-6,TGTGCCAGCAGCATGAACAGGGAAGGAAGAGAGACCCAGTACTTC,CASSMNREGRETQYF
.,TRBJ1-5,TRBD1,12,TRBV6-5,TGTGCCAGCAAGACAGGGCGGGGGGCCCAGCATTTT,CASKTGRGAQHF
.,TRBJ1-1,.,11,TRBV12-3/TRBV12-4,TGTGCCAGCACGGGGAACACTGAAGCTTTCTTT,CASTGNTEAFF
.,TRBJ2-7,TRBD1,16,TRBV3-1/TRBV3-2,TGTGCCAGCAGCCAATCAGACAGGGCTAGCTCCTACGAGCAGTACTTC,CASSQSDRASSYEQYF
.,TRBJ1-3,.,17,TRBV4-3,TGCGCCAGCAGCCAAGCCTCAGGGGCTTCTGCGCGAAACACCATATATTTT,CASSQASGASARNTIYF
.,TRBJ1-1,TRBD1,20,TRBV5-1,TGCGCCAGCAGCTGGGGCGGAATAGTAACAGGGGGGGAAGTGAACACTGAAGCTTTCTTT,CASSWGGIVTGGEVNTEAFF
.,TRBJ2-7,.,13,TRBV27,TGTGCCAGCAGTGGGGGTGGGGGCCGGGAGCAGTACTTC,CASSGGGGREQYF
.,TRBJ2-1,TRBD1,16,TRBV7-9,TGTGCCAGCAGCTTAGAAGGGGGCGTTCGGTACAATGAGCAGTTCTTC,CASSLEGGVRYNEQFF
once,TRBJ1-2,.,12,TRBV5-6,TGTGCCAGCACCCTGGACAGCTATGGCTACACCTTC,CASTLDSYGYTF
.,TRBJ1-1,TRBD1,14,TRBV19,TGTGCCAGTACCCACAGGGGCTCGACCACTGAAGCTTTCTTT,CASTHRGSTTEAFF
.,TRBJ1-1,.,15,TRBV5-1,TGCGCCAGCAGCTTGGTAAGTTACAGCAACACTGAAGCTTTCTTT,CASSLVSYSNTEAFF
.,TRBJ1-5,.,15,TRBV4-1,TGCGCCAGCAGCCAAGAGGGCCTATACAATCAGCCCCAGCATTTT,CASSQEGLYNQPQHF
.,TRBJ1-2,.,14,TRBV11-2,TGTGCCAGCAGCTTCCCAGGGATTCCGTATGGCTACACCTTC,CASSFPGIPYGYTF
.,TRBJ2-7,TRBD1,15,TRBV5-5,TGTGCCAGCAGCCCTACCGGGACAGGGTTGTACGAGCAGTACTTC,CASSPTGTGLYEQYF
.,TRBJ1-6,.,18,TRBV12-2,TGTGCAAGTCGCTTCCCACCCGACGACAGGGGGCGAGGTTCACCCCTCCACTTT,CASRFPPDDRGRGSPLHF
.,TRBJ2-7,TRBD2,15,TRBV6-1,TGTGCCAGCAGTGAACGTCTAGCGGAACAATACGAGCAGTACTTC,CASSERLAEQYEQYF
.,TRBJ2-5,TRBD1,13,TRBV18,TGTGCCAGCTCGGGACAGGGTCAAGAGACCCAGTACTTC,CASSGQGQETQYF
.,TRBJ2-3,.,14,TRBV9,TGTGCCAGCAGCCCTAGGGGTAGCACAGATACGCAGTATTTT,CASSPRGSTDTQYF
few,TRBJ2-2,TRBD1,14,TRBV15,TGTGCCACCAGCAGGGGACAGGGGACCGGGGAGCTGTTTTTT,CATSRGQGTGELFF
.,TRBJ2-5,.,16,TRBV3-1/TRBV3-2,TGTGCCAGCAGCCAAGAAACCAGCGGCTGGTTAGAGACCCAGTACTTC,CASSQETSGWLETQYF
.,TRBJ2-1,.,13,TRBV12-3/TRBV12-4,TGTGCCAGCAATTTGGGGGGTGGGGATGAGCAGTTCTTC,CASNLGGGDEQFF
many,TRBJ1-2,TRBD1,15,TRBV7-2,TGTGCCAGCAGCTTGGGGACAGGGGTTGACTATGGCTACACCTTC,CASSLGTGVDYGYTF
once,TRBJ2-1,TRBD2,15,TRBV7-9,TGTGCCAGCAGTCAACGGGCTAGCGGAAACAATGAGCAGTTCTTC,CASSQRASGNNEQFF
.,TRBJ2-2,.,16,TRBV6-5,TGTGCCAGCAGTTACCGGCGGACAGCACGCACCGGGGAGCTGTTTTTT,CASSYRRTARTGELFF
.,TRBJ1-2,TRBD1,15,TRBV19,TGTGCCAGTTTACAGGGGGGCTCAGCTAACTATGGCTACACCTTC,CASLQGGSANYGYTF
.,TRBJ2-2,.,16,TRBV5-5,TGTGCCAGCAGCTTGTCCCCCCTAGCCGGGACCGGGGAGCTGTTTTTT,CASSLSPLAGTGELFF
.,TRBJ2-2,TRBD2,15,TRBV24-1,TGTGCCACCAGACCTAGCGGGAGGGACACCGGGGAGCTGTTTTTT,CATRPSGRDTGELFF
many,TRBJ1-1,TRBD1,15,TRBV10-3,TGTGCCACCCAGGACAGGGAGGATGGGGGCACTGAAGCTTTCTTT,CATQDREDGGTEAFF
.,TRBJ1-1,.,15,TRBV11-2,TGTGCCAGCAGCCACGGCCAGGGGAGGAACACTGAAGCTTTCTTT,CASSHGQGRNTEAFF
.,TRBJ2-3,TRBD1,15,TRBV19,TGTGCCAGCAGAAGGACAGGGGGCTCGTCAGATACGCAGTATTTT,CASRRTGGSSDTQYF
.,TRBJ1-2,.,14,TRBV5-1,TGCGCCAGCAGCTTGGACCAGGGGAACTATGGCTACACCTTC,CASSLDQGNYGYTF
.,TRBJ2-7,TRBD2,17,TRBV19,TGTGCCAGTAGTATAACGACTGGGACTAGCGGGAGTTACGAGCAGTACTTC,CASSITTGTSGSYEQYF
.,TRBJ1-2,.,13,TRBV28,TGTGCCAGCAGTTCTGGCACCGACTATGGCTACACCTTC,CASSSGTDYGYTF
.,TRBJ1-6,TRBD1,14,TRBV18,TGTGCCAGCTCATCCAGACAGGGTGATTCACCCCTCCACTTT,CASSSRQGDSPLHF
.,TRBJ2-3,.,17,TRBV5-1,TGCGCCAGCAGCTTTCTGCCTAGTGGAGGCGGAACAGATACGCAGTATTTT,CASSFLPSGGGTDTQYF
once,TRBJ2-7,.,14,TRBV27,TGTGCCAGCAGTCATCAGGGCGATGCCTACGAGCAGTACTTC,CASSHQGDAYEQYF
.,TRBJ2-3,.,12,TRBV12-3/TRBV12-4,TGTGCCAGCAGTTTAGACTCAGATACGCAGTATTTT,CASSLDSDTQYF
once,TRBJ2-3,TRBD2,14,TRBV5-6,TGTGCCAGCAGCTTGGGGACTAGCGCCCATACGCAGTATTTT,CASSLGTSAHTQYF
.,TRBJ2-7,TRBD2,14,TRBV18,TGTGCCAGCTCACCTAGCGGGAGCTCCTACGAGCAGTACTTC,CASSPSGSSYEQYF
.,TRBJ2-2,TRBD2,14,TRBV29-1,TGCAGCGCCTCCCGGGACTACGGCACCGGGGAGCTGTTTTTT,CSASRDYGTGELFF
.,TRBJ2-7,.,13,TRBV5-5,TGTGCCAGCAGCTTGGTCAGCTCCTACGAGCAGTACTTC,CASSLVSSYEQYF
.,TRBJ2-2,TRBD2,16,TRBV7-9,TGTGCCAGCAGACCCCCCGGGAGGTTTGACACCGGGGAGCTGTTTTTT,CASRPPGRFDTGELFF
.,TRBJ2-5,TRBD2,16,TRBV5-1,TGCGCCAGCAGCCGCGTAATAGCGGGAGGCCATGAGACCCAGTACTTC,CASSRVIAGGHETQYF
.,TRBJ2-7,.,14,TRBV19,TGTGCCAGTAGTGCGGAGGGATCCGTATACGAGCAGTACTTC,CASSAEGSVYEQYF
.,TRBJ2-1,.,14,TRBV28,TGTGCCAGCGAGGTGGACGGGGGAGGCAATGAGCAGTTCTTC,CASEVDGGGNEQFF